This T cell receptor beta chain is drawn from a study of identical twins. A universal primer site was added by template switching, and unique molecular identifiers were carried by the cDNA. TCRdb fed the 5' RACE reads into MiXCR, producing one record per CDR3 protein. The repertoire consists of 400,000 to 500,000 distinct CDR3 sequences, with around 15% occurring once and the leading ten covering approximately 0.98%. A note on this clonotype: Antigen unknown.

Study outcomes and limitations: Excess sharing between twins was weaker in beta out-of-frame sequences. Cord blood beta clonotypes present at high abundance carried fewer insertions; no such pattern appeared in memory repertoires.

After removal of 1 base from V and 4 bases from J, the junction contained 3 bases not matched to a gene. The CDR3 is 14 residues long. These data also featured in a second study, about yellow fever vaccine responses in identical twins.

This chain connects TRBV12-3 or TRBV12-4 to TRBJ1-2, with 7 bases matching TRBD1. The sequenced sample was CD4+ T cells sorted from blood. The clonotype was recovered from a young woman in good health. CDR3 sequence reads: CASSLGQGPYGYTF. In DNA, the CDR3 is TGTGCCAGCAGTTTAGGACAGGGACCCTATGGCTACACCTTC.